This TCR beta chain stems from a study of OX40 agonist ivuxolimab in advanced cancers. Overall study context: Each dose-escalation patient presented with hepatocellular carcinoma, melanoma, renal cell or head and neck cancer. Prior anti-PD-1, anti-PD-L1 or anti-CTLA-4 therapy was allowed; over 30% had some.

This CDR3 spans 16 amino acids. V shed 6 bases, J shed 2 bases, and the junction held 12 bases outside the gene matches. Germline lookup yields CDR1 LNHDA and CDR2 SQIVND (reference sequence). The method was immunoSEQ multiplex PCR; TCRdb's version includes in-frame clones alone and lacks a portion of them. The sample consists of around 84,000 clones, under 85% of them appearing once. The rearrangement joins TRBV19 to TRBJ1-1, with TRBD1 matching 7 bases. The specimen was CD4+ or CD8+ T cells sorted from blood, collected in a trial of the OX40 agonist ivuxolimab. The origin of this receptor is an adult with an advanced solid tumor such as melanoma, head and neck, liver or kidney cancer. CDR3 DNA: TGTGCCAGTAGATCCTCAGGGGGGCGAGGCAACACTGAAGCTTTCTTT. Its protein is CASRSSGGRGNTEAFF.